What follows are 3 T cell receptor beta chains derived from one specimen sequenced in a study of OX40 agonist ivuxolimab in advanced cancers. Repertoires were generated with immunoSEQ multiplex PCR, while TCRdb's copy carries only in-frame clones and drops some. In the table there are about 9,500 clones, about 66% of which are singletons. The material sequenced was CD4+ or CD8+ T cells sorted from blood, taken in a trial of the OX40 agonist ivuxolimab. These receptors were taken from an adult with an advanced solid tumor such as melanoma, head and neck, liver or kidney cancer.

The chain carries TRBV19 and TRBJ1-1; D call uncertain. This CDR3 comprises 12 residues. Trimming pared 6 bases from V and 10 bases from J, leaving 15 bases between. Germline CDR1 LNHDA, CDR2 SQIVND (reference sequence). Written as DNA, the CDR3 is TGTGCCAGTAGCCAGTACGAGGGCACAGCTTTCTTT. It codes for CASSQYEGTAFF.

This clone was found a few times. The V gene is TRBV10-1, the J gene TRBJ1-5; D is ambiguous. Germline V lookup: CDR1 WNHNN, CDR2 SYGVQD (reference sequence). The CDR3 contains 11 residues. V dropped 5 bases and J dropped 5 bases, with 4 bases sitting between them. CDR3 protein: CASSSHQPQHF. CDR3 nucleotides: TGCGCCAGCAGTTCCCATCAGCCCCAGCATTTT.

The chain is built from TRBV28 and TRBJ2-3; D is perhaps TRBD2 (6 bases). The CDR3 covers 17 residues. V gave up 6 bases and J gave up 0 bases, with 19 bases separating them. The germline V gene encodes CDR1 MDHEN and CDR2 SYDVKM. CDR3 region: CASRGLVSGGSTDTQYF. The CDR3 nucleotides read TGTGCCAGCAGGGGACTGGTTAGCGGAGGTAGCACAGATACGCAGTATTTT. The entire variable domain, with the rest obtained from reference TRBV28 and TRBJ2-3, is as follows: DVKVTQSSRYLVKRTGEKVFLECVQDMDHENMFWYRQDPGLGLRLIYFSYDVKMKEKGDIPEGYSVSREKKERFSLILESASTNQTSMYLCASRGLVSGGSTDTQYFGPGTRLTVL.